A selection of T cell receptor beta chains follows, all from one sample in a study of OX40 agonist ivuxolimab in advanced cancers. Sequencing used immunoSEQ multiplex PCR; TCRdb keeps in-frame clones, though not all of them. The sample records around 39,000 clones, more than 60% being singletons. The sample here was CD4+ or CD8+ T cells sorted from blood, taken in a trial of the OX40 agonist ivuxolimab. The source of these receptors is an adult with an advanced solid tumor such as melanoma, head and neck, liver or kidney cancer. The CDR3 runs from the conserved cysteine through the conserved F or W. A D gene is named only where the DNA matches it firmly. Not all rows give a size; the values are once, few, many and, for expanded clones, a class.

v_gene,j_gene,d_gene,abundance,CDR3aa,CDR3nt
TRBV6-1,TRBJ2-5,TRBD2,-,CASKTGGDYETQYF,TGTGCCAGCAAAACGGGAGGAGACTACGAGACCCAGTACTTC
TRBV10-3,TRBJ1-5,-,few,CAISEGEYSNQPQHF,TGTGCCATCAGTGAGGGAGAATATAGCAATCAGCCCCAGCATTTT
TRBV19,TRBJ1-1,-,-,CASSMEGRMNTEAFF,TGTGCCAGTAGTATGGAGGGGAGGATGAACACTGAAGCTTTCTTT
TRBV7-9,TRBJ2-5,TRBD2,-,CASSPGTSGGMSGETQYF,TGTGCCAGCAGCCCAGGGACTAGCGGGGGGATGTCAGGGGAGACCCAGTACTTC
TRBV19,TRBJ1-1,-,-,CASSIMGYTEAFF,TGTGCCAGTAGTATAATGGGTTACACTGAAGCTTTCTTT
TRBV11-1,TRBJ2-7,-,-,CASSLLWDNSYEQYF,TGTGCCAGCAGCTTACTTTGGGACAACTCCTACGAGCAGTACTTC
TRBV5-6,TRBJ1-4,-,-,CASSYEGLTEKLFF,TGTGCCAGCAGCTACGAAGGACTAACAGAAAAACTGTTTTTT
TRBV7-9,TRBJ2-1,TRBD2,-,CASSLRAGGINNEQFF,TGTGCCAGCAGCTTAAGGGCGGGGGGAATCAACAATGAGCAGTTCTTC
TRBV19,TRBJ2-6,TRBD2,-,CASSIEGGPGANVLTF,TGTGCCAGTAGTATAGAGGGAGGGCCTGGGGCCAACGTCCTGACTTTC
TRBV7-9,TRBJ1-1,-,once,CASSLLWGARTEAFF,TGTGCCAGCAGCTTATTATGGGGGGCGCGGACTGAAGCTTTCTTT
TRBV6-1,TRBJ2-7,TRBD1,once,CASSNRDSTYEQYF,TGTGCCAGCAGTAACCGGGACAGCACCTACGAGCAGTACTTC
TRBV19,TRBJ1-1,-,-,CASSIGMNTEAFF,TGTGCCAGTAGTATAGGAATGAACACTGAAGCTTTCTTT
TRBV30,TRBJ1-2,-,-,CAWSARGFYGYTF,TGTGCCTGGAGTGCCCGGGGATTCTATGGCTACACCTTC
TRBV19,TRBJ2-2,-,once,CASQGNTGELFF,TGTGCCAGCCAGGGGAACACCGGGGAGCTGTTTTTT
TRBV29-1,TRBJ1-2,TRBD1,few,CSVEQGDPNYGYTF,TGCAGCGTTGAACAGGGGGATCCTAACTATGGCTACACCTTC
TRBV6-5,TRBJ1-6,-,-,CASSYSPPDSPLHF,TGTGCCAGCAGTTACTCCCCACCAGATTCACCCCTCCACTTT
TRBV5-4,TRBJ1-2,TRBD1,-,CASSFSQGGRGNYGYTF,TGTGCCAGCAGCTTTAGTCAGGGGGGAAGGGGAAACTATGGCTACACCTTC
TRBV6-5,TRBJ2-3,-,-,CASSPRRDTQYF,TGTGCCAGCAGTCCCCGGCGAGATACGCAGTATTTT
TRBV5-1,TRBJ2-4,-,-,CASSPITGRPNIQYF,TGCGCCAGCAGCCCTATCACGGGGCGGCCGAACATTCAGTACTTC